The clone carrying this T cell receptor (beta chain) was observed at least ten times. The target antigen is unknown. CDR3 length: 15 residues. With 5 bases clipped from V and 6 bases from J, the junction kept 4 bases outside the gene matches. Germline lookup yields CDR1 MDHEN and CDR2 SYDVKM. PBMCs were obtained from about 10 ml fresh peripheral blood. TCR beta CDR3 regions were amplified from RNA transcripts. In the first-round RT-PCR of the TCR CDR3, the HTBI primer set was used. TCRdb recomputed calls from the multiplex PCR reads with MiXCR, one row per CDR3 protein. The sample comprises roughly 380,000 distinct CDR3 sequences, roughly an eighth of which are singletons, and 4% to 6.5% rests with the top ten. The sample originates from a study of T cells in Graves' hyperthyroidism and ophthalmopathy. Notes on the study in general: Separating ophthalmopathy from stable hyperthyroidism was achieved by a 13 V-J model.

The receptor was derived from a woman in her late teens or twenties with Graves' hyperthyroidism. Sequencing used blood. The chain links TRBV28 to TRBJ2-1, with 13 bases aligning to TRBD2. The CDR3 region is CASSGLAGAGNEQFF. The CDR3 coding sequence is TGTGCCAGCAGTGGACTAGCGGGAGCTGGCAATGAGCAGTTCTTC.